This TCR beta chain originates from a study of identical twins (dated by TCRdb to the mid-2010s). Context from the whole study: The study deep-sequenced TCR alpha and beta repertoires from monozygotic twins, unrelated adults of various ages and cord blood to test whether fetal clonotypes persist. To rule out contamination, replicate twin experiments were performed at different times with different library preparation protocols. Study-wide findings and limitations: Zero-insertion analyses could be partly confounded by invariant T cells such as MAIT and iNKT, though diverse VJ usage argued against such confounding for most clonotypes. Compared with coincidental sharing between unrelated individuals, out-of-frame TCR alpha sequences shared between twins showed an excess of sequences with low generation probability. Abundant cord blood beta clonotypes had fewer insertions, young adult naive repertoires showed a similar but weaker trend, and memory repertoires showed no such trend. In monozygotic twins, recombination models systematically underestimated out-of-frame TCR alpha sharing, but the models matched the sharing seen between unrelated individuals. Excess twin sharing in beta out-of-frame sequences was weaker because fewer shared sequences lowered the signal-to-noise ratio. Conclusions relied on cross-sectional statistical analysis, since the same donors could not be followed over many years.

Only healthy Caucasian donors were included. Three pairs of female monozygotic twins, all aged roughly 18 to 30 years, made up the twin cohort. Positive isolation kits from Invitrogen were used to isolate the CD4+ and CD8+ T cell populations. Libraries were prepared through 5' RACE. The reads were generated on an Illumina HiSeq 2000. Template switching added a universal primer binding site, and the final cDNA carried a unique molecular identifier that allowed TCR cDNA molecules to be counted accurately. Specific primers in the conserved constant-segment region were used to synthesize first-strand cDNA for the TCR alpha and beta chains. To control for contamination, each cDNA library was double barcoded with a SMART-Mk sample barcode plus Illumina barcodes. Two successive PCR steps introduced TruSeq adapter sequences along with Illumina sample barcodes. The TCR alpha and beta cDNA libraries were sequenced on the Illumina HiSeq platform using custom primers. Concerning the study's data processing: MiGEC was used to process raw reads and extract unique molecular identifiers, and MiXCR was used to find CDR3 positions. For each individual, recombination models were inferred using an EM algorithm with the repgenHMM and IGoR tools. Shared clonotype analysis was performed with the tcR package in R, normalizing sharing by the product of cloneset sizes. To study raw recombination free of thymic and clonal selection effects, out-of-frame nonproductive sequences were analyzed. TCRdb trimmed the raw reads at Q25, called clones with MiXCR and kept productive beta chains. Records with the same CDR3 protein are collapsed into one entry carrying the most frequent genes and DNA. TCRdb, not the authors, supplied the V and J calls. The sample includes 450,000 or so distinct CDR3 sequences, with roughly an eighth observed a single time. Of the sample, 0.8% to 1% falls within the top ten clones.

The CDR3, cysteine through phenylalanine, is 12 amino acids long. The kept DNA is CDR3 alone, 36 bases in frame from the first base. V is trimmed back by 6 bases and J by 6 bases, and the junction contains 5 bases that no gene match accounts for. Based on the germline V gene (reference sequence), the CDR1 and CDR2 sequences are DFQATT and SNEGSKA. Notes on this clonotype: It has no known antigen specificity. The input lacks base qualities; no much larger clone sits a single base away.

This same sample was also taken into another study, of yellow fever vaccine responses in identical twins. The second paper states: The T cell response to vaccination in identical twins was reported by the authors to appear partly convergent and partly personalized. In the study, vaccine-responding T cell clones were precisely tracked in identical twins.

This sequence originates from a woman aged 18 to 35 in good health. This receptor chain uses TRBV20-1 and TRBJ1-2; the central 9 bases match TRBD1. The sequenced sample consisted of CD4+ T cells sorted from blood. The CDR3 region has the sequence CSARGQGNGYTF. The DNA reads TGCAGTGCGCGGGGACAGGGTAATGGCTACACCTTC.